Listed here are 26 T cell receptor beta chains from one sample, sequenced in a study of T cells expressing NK-cell markers. For each CDR3 protein, TCRdb gives one entry from its re-call of the 5' RACE reads, without DNA. The table for this sample gives over 120,000 distinct CDR3 sequences. Sequencing was performed on blood T cells: a sorted CD56 or NKG2C T cell subset, CD4+ or CD8+ T cells, or bulk PBMC T cells (not recorded which). The receptor set was obtained from a man aged 18 to 35 in good health.

The genes are TRBV27 and TRBJ1-4. The CDR3 has 13 amino acids. Germline V gene sequence: CDR1 MNHEY, CDR2 SMNVEV (reference sequence). CDR3 protein: CASSLSAHEKLFF. The full variable domain, rest sourced from reference TRBV27 and TRBJ1-4, is EAQVTQNPRYLITVTGKKLTVTCSQNMNHEYMSWYRQDPGLGLRQIYYSMNVEVTDKGDVPEGYKVSRKEKRNFPLILESPSPNQTSLYFCASSLSAHEKLFFGSGTQLSVL.

The rearrangement joins TRBV18 to TRBJ2-2; the D gene TCRdb calls, TRBD1, cannot be checked with no DNA. Per germline, CDR1 KGHSH and CDR2 LQKENI. This CDR3 is 16 amino acids long. CDR3 sequence reads: CASSSDRTSNTGELFF.

Frequency places this clonotype as medium-sized. This chain connects TRBV4-1 to TRBJ2-3; TCRdb proposes TRBD2, but this gene call is untestable without DNA. Germline V gives CDR1 MGHRA, CDR2 YSYEKL. This CDR3 has 15 residues. CDR3 amino acids: CASSQDGGSTDTQYF.

CDR3 residues: CATSRADMSSDTQYF. The V gene is TRBV15, the J gene TRBJ2-3. CDR3 size: 15 residues. Germline-derived CDR1 and CDR2 are LNHNV and YYDKDF (reference sequence).

The gene calls are TRBV10-1 and TRBJ2-5. Germline V gives CDR1 WNHNN, CDR2 SYGVQD (reference sequence). The CDR3 sequence is 12 residues long. CDR3 protein: CASSESGETQYF.

The chain links TRBV20-1 to TRBJ1-2; TCRdb's D gene call, TRBD1, goes unchecked for lack of DNA. The CDR3 contains 14 residues. Germline V gene data show CDR1 as DFQATT and CDR2 as SNEGSKA (reference sequence). This CDR3 reads CSAPPVGGFYGYTF.

The chain links TRBV3-1 to TRBJ2-1; there is no DNA to check the TCRdb D call of TRBD1. CDR1 and CDR2 (germline): LGHDT, YNNKEL (reference sequence). The CDR3 sequence is 15 residues long. The CDR3 spells CASSRGDLLGLEQFF.

The J gene is TRBJ2-1, the V gene TRBV2; without DNA, the TCRdb call of TRBD2 cannot be checked. The CDR3 loop spans 15 amino acids. CDR1 is SNHLY, CDR2 FYNNEI, per germline. The CDR3: CASSVGAGGKNEQFF.

The chain recombines TRBV7-6 with TRBJ2-3; checking the TCRdb D call of TRBD2 is not possible without DNA. The CDR3 has 13 amino acids. Looked up from germline, CDR1 is SGHVS and CDR2 is FNYEAQ. The CDR3 here is CASSLESPDTQYF.

The V and J genes are TRBV11-2 and TRBJ2-2; TCRdb indicates TRBD1, and absent DNA this call remains unverified. The germline V gene has CDR1 SGHAT and CDR2 FQNNGV. This CDR3 is built from 19 residues. The chain's CDR3 is CASSPVGGITGVDTGELFF.

The chain links TRBV9 to TRBJ2-2. The CDR3 has 14 residues. CDR1 SGDLS and CDR2 YYNGEE come from the germline V gene. CDR3 sequence reads: CASSAKSGSGELFF.

The CDR3: CAVSQNSYNEQFF. This chain uses TRBV30 with TRBJ2-1; TCRdb calls TRBD2, which cannot be checked without DNA. Per the germline V gene, CDR1 is GTSNPN and CDR2 is SVGIG (reference sequence). The CDR3 loop spans 13 amino acids.

The CDR3 region is CASIKSGELFF. The rearrangement links TRBV6-6 to TRBJ2-2. This CDR3 region has 11 residues. CDR1 is MNHNY, CDR2 SVGAGI, per germline (reference sequence).

The chain is built from TRBV6-5 and TRBJ2-6. The CDR3 has 16 residues. CDR1 MNHEY and CDR2 SVGAGI come from the germline V gene. The CDR3 region is CASSYFPDSGANVLTF.

This rearrangement joins TRBV27 to TRBJ2-7; the D call of TRBD2 rests on TCRdb alone, since no DNA is present to check it. Germline lookup yields CDR1 MNHEY and CDR2 SMNVEV (reference sequence). The CDR3 runs 15 residues. The CDR3 protein is CASSLGRASGSEQYF.

The chain combines TRBV2 with TRBJ2-1; the D call of TRBD1 rests on TCRdb alone, since no DNA is present to check it. From germline, CDR1 is SNHLY and CDR2 FYNNEI. CDR3 length: 12 residues. This chain's CDR3 is CASSTGGYEQFF.

The gene calls are TRBV9 and TRBJ2-5; the TRBD1 assignment by TCRdb is unverifiable without DNA. Germline values: CDR1 SGDLS, CDR2 YYNGEE. The CDR3 contains 15 residues. The CDR3 is CASSPTRGRAETQYF.

The rearrangement joins TRBV7-9 to TRBJ2-5; the D call from TCRdb, TRBD1, cannot be confirmed without DNA. Germline-derived CDR1 and CDR2 are SEHNR and FQNEAQ (reference sequence). The CDR3 runs to 14 residues. The chain's CDR3 is CASSVGDRGETQYF.

The chain uses TRBV2 and TRBJ1-1; TCRdb calls TRBD1, which cannot be checked without DNA. The CDR3 consists of 15 residues. Per the germline V gene, CDR1 is SNHLY and CDR2 is FYNNEI. The CDR3 loop is CASSEMSNMNTEAFF.

The chain is built from TRBV14 and TRBJ2-1. CDR3 length equals 14 residues. CDR1 and CDR2 from the germline V gene are SGHDN and FVKESK. CDR3 in amino acids: CASNAGSSYNEQFF.

The V and J genes are TRBV4-3 and TRBJ2-7; TCRdb picks TRBD1, but there is no DNA to check that call. Germline V gene sequence: CDR1 LGHNA, CDR2 YSLEER. The CDR3 is 15 amino acids. CDR3 protein: CASSPTSDREREQYF.

The V gene is TRBV10-3, the J gene TRBJ2-5; TCRdb's D call of TRBD1 is untestable without DNA. The CDR3 loop spans 12 amino acids. Germline-derived CDR1 and CDR2 are ENHRY and SYGVKD. Here the CDR3 reads CAIGDREETQYF.

This chain links TRBV24-1 with TRBJ2-5; TCRdb calls TRBD2, which cannot be checked without DNA. Germline V gene sequence: CDR1 KGHDR, CDR2 SFDVKD. The CDR3 length is 13 residues. The CDR3 reads CAAAGTIEETQYF.

The chain carries TRBV29-1 and TRBJ2-2; TCRdb lists TRBD2, though no DNA is available to test this call. Germline CDR1 reads SQVTM; CDR2 reads ANQGSEA. CDR3 length: 14 amino acids. CDR3: CSVEGLAGTGELFF.

This sequence joins TRBV27 and TRBJ2-1; TCRdb picks TRBD2, but there is no DNA to check that call. This CDR3 has 15 residues. Per the germline V gene, CDR1 is MNHEY and CDR2 is SMNVEV (reference sequence). The CDR3 reads CASSLSGLALYEQFF.

J is TRBJ2-3 and V is TRBV12-3 or TRBV12-4; there is no DNA to check the TCRdb D call of TRBD2. The CDR3 loop spans 16 amino acids. This chain's CDR3 is CASSFLVTSGRSTRYF.